What follows are 25 T cell receptor beta chains derived from one specimen sequenced in a study of cytomegalovirus exposure and HLA in healthy donors. Both 60 Vbeta primers and 13 Jbeta primers went into the PCR. Produced via immunoSEQ multiplex PCR; TCRdb's table is partial and in-frame only. The data contain 140,000 to 150,000 clones, approximately 86% of them singletons. The sequencing sample was made of PBMCs. Receptors were obtained from a woman in her thirties or forties in good health and CMV-seronegative.

This chain uses TRBV11-3 with TRBJ2-7, with 7 bases fitting TRBD1. Germline trimming cut 5 bases from V and 6 bases from J; bases unmatched to any gene: 7. Germline CDR1 is SGHNT and CDR2 is YENEEA. CDR3 length equals 13 residues. Written as DNA, the CDR3 is TGTGCCAGCAGCCCCGGGACAGAAGGCGAGCAGTACTTC. Protein product: CASSPGTEGEQYF.

This clone was seen once. V is TRBV20-1 and J is TRBJ1-1, with TRBD1 as a possible D gene (5 bases). CDR3 length: 11 residues. Deletions cut 3 bases from V and 11 bases from J, with 13 bases between. Germline-derived CDR1 and CDR2 are DFQATT and SNEGSKA (reference sequence). CDR3: CSARVPSGAFF. The CDR3 DNA reads as TGCAGTGCTAGGGTTCCTTCAGGGGCTTTCTTT.

This chain joins TRBV5-1 and TRBJ2-7, with 8 nucleotides matching TRBD1. V shed 4 bases, J shed 2 bases, and the junction held 5 bases outside the gene matches. CDR1 and CDR2 (germline): SGHRS, YFSETQ. The CDR3 loop spans 14 amino acids. CDR3 in amino acids: CASSTPGQAYEQYF. CDR3 DNA sequence: TGCGCCAGCAGCACACCGGGACAGGCCTACGAGCAGTACTTC.

The rearrangement uses TRBV7-2 and TRBJ2-2; the D is unclear. Trimming stripped 2 bases from V and 9 bases from J, with 16 bases between. The CDR3 is made up of 15 amino acids. Germline CDR1 is SGHTA and CDR2 is FQGNSA. CDR3 loop: CASSLIGGRSRELFF. The CDR3 bases are TGTGCCAGCAGCTTAATTGGCGGCCGAAGCAGGGAGCTGTTTTTT.

The chain links TRBV27 to TRBJ2-5, with 9 bases that match TRBD2. The better agreement between TRBJ2-7 and the DNA end casts doubt on the J call. Germline CDR1 is MNHEY and CDR2 is SMNVEV (reference sequence). The CDR3 contains 14 residues. This CDR3 is CASSYSGSPYEQYF. The DNA for the CDR3 is TGTGCCAGCAGTTATAGCGGGAGCCCCTACGAGCAGTACTTC.

In regard to this clone: At one boundary the junction diverges from the germline segment, which might be a read error. V gene TRBV7-9 combines with J gene TRBJ2-7; 11 bases agree with TRBD2. The V gene's germline CDR1 is SEHNR and CDR2 FQNEAQ (reference sequence). The CDR3 is 15 amino acids. The CDR3 coding sequence is TGTTCCAGCAGCCCCGATAGCGGGAGGGACGGCGAGCAGTACTTC. This sequence encodes CSSSPDSGRDGEQYF.

The CDR3 region is CASSQRQSGGEQYF. The CDR3 nucleotides read TGTGCCAGCAGCCAGAGACAGTCAGGGGGGGAGCAGTACTTC. The chain carries TRBV6-5 and TRBJ2-7; a possible D gene is TRBD1 (7 bases). V lost 6 bases and J lost 7, with 19 bases in between. This CDR3 contains 14 residues. Looked up from germline, CDR1 is MNHEY and CDR2 is SVGAGI.

This chain connects TRBV6-4 to TRBJ2-6; 10 positions agree with TRBD2. CDR3 length: 16 amino acids. J lost 0 bases, V lost 7 bases, and 3 bases had no gene match. Germline V lookup: CDR1 MRHNA, CDR2 SNTAGT. CDR3 region: CASTRLAGSGANVLTF. The CDR3 DNA sequence: TGTGCCAGCACCCGACTAGCGGGCTCTGGGGCCAACGTCCTGACTTTC.

The chain combines TRBV11-2 with TRBJ2-3; perhaps TRBD2 as D (6 bases). The CDR3 has 14 residues. The V and J ends lost 5 bases and 2 bases respectively, with 11 bases between them. Germline CDR1 is SGHAT and CDR2 is FQNNGV. CDR3 bases: TGTGCCAGCAGCCCTTGGGGGGTCACAGATACGCAGTATTTT. Its protein is CASSPWGVTDTQYF.

The J gene is TRBJ2-3, the V gene TRBV15; D gene uncertain. Per the germline V gene, CDR1 is LNHNV and CDR2 is YYDKDF (reference sequence). The CDR3 consists of 16 residues. Trimming shortened V by 0 bases and J by 0 bases, and 10 bases separated the two germline ends. The CDR3 reads CATSREAVTSTDTQYF. For the CDR3, the DNA is TGTGCCACCAGCAGAGAGGCGGTGACCAGCACAGATACGCAGTATTTT.

To note about this clone: One end of the junction is discordant with germline, which a read error may explain. CDR3 nucleotides: TGCGCCAGCAGTAAGTCAGGGGGCTATGAGCAGTACTTC. This encodes CASSKSGGYEQYF. The chain employs TRBV10-1 and TRBJ2-5; 8 bases map to TRBD1. Germline V CDR1 and CDR2: WNHNN, SYGVQD (reference sequence). The CDR3 contains 13 residues.

With respect to this clone: An end of the junction differs from the germline gene, which may be a read error. V gene TRBV7-7 combines with J gene TRBJ2-5; 9 bases fit TRBD2. The CDR3 contains 13 residues. Germline loops: CDR1 SSHAT, CDR2 FNYEAQ (reference sequence). In DNA, the CDR3 is TGTGCTAGCAGCCAACTAGCGGGAGAGACCCAGTACTTC. Translating gives CASSQLAGETQYF.

The J gene is TRBJ2-3, the V gene TRBV5-1, with TRBD2 as a possible D gene (6 bases). CDR3 length equals 17 residues. V gave up 1 base and J gave up 2 bases, with 17 bases separating them. Germline loops: CDR1 SGHRS, CDR2 YFSETQ. The CDR3 sequence: CASSLTAGGGPTDTQYF. CDR3 nucleotide sequence: TGCGCCAGCAGCTTGACGGCCGGGGGAGGCCCCACAGATACGCAGTATTTT.

This sequence joins TRBV5-4 and TRBJ2-1; 12 bases line up with TRBD2. Per the germline V gene, CDR1 is SGHNT and CDR2 is YYREEE (reference sequence). The CDR3 runs 15 residues. V lost 1 base, J lost 8 bases, and 4 bases stayed unmatched. The CDR3 nucleotides read TGTGCCAGCAGCTTGCTAGCGGGAGGGCCCCATGAGCAGTTCTTC. Its protein is CASSLLAGGPHEQFF.

This rearrangement joins TRBV19 to TRBJ2-2; the match to TRBD2 covers 7 bases. The CDR3 extends over 16 amino acids. Per germline, CDR1 LNHDA and CDR2 SQIVND (reference sequence). The junction had 8 bases not matched to a gene; V was cut back by 3 bases and J by 4 bases. The CDR3 spells CASSIWAGVLTGELFF. The CDR3 coding sequence is TGTGCCAGTAGTATTTGGGCGGGAGTGCTCACCGGGGAGCTGTTTTTT. Full variable domain (remainder filled in from reference TRBV19 and TRBJ2-2): DGGITQSPKYLFRKEGQNVTLSCEQNLNHDAMYWYRQDPGQGLRLIYYSQIVNDFQKGDIAEGYSVSREKKESFPLTVTSAQKNPTAFYLCASSIWAGVLTGELFFGEGSRLTVL.

The chain uses TRBV27 and TRBJ2-3, with 7 bases matching TRBD1. V lost 6 bases, J lost 2 bases, and 8 bases stayed unmatched. The CDR3 spans 15 residues. CDR1 and CDR2 from the germline V gene are MNHEY and SMNVEV (reference sequence). The CDR3 coding sequence is TGTGCCAGCAGCTGGACAGGATCGAACACAGATACGCAGTATTTT. Residues: CASSWTGSNTDTQYF.

The chain joins TRBV18 to TRBJ1-1; D is uncertain. V was cut by 3 bases and J by 1 base, with 6 bases left in between. Looked up from germline, CDR1 is KGHSH and CDR2 is LQKENI. The CDR3 is made up of 13 amino acids. As DNA, the CDR3 is TGTGCCAGCTCACCGGCCCCGAACACTGAAGCTTTCTTT. Amino acids: CASSPAPNTEAFF.

V is TRBV28 and J is TRBJ2-3; possibly TRBD2 for D (6 bases). In germline, CDR1 is MDHEN, CDR2 SYDVKM. The V end lost 6 bases, the J end lost 2 bases, and 15 bases lay between the germline ends. This CDR3 contains 15 residues. This CDR3 is CASRPPAGYTDTQYF. In DNA, the CDR3 is TGTGCCAGCAGACCACCCGCGGGATACACAGATACGCAGTATTTT.

The rearrangement joins TRBV5-1 to TRBJ2-1, with 10 nucleotides matching TRBD2. Per the germline V gene, CDR1 is SGHRS and CDR2 is YFSETQ. V trimming: 2 bases; J trimming: 7 bases; junction bases outside the gene matches: 6. The CDR3 covers 15 residues. This CDR3 is CASSLQAGGVNEQFF. CDR3 nucleotides: TGCGCCAGCAGCTTACAAGCGGGAGGGGTAAATGAGCAGTTCTTC.

Points on this clone: The junction differs from germline at one of its ends, possibly a read error. This sequence joins TRBV7-9 and TRBJ2-2, with 10 positions matching TRBD2. CDR3 length equals 16 residues. Germline values: CDR1 SEHNR, CDR2 FQNEAQ (reference sequence). The CDR3 region has the DNA TGTTCCAGCAGCTACGGGACTAGCGCGAACACCGGGGAGCTGTTTTTT. It codes for CSSSYGTSANTGELFF.

This clone came up once. The V and J genes are TRBV28 and TRBJ2-1, with TRBD2 matching over 7 bases. The length of the CDR3 is 12 residues. The junction had 9 bases not matched to a gene; V was cut back by 4 bases and J by 15 bases. Germline CDR1 and CDR2: MDHEN and SYDVKM. The CDR3 loop is CASSYVAGVPFF. In DNA, the CDR3 is TGTGCCAGCAGTTATGTGGCGGGAGTACCGTTCTTC.

This chain joins TRBV5-1 and TRBJ2-1, with 8 bases lining up with TRBD2. The CDR3 spans 17 residues. The germline gives CDR1 SGHRS, CDR2 YFSETQ. V dropped 0 bases and J dropped 8; count of bases not matched to a gene: 13. The CDR3 DNA reads as TGCGCCAGCAGCTTGGAGGGCGGCGGGAGGCCTAGGGATGAGCAGTTCTTC. Protein: CASSLEGGGRPRDEQFF.

J is TRBJ1-6 and V is TRBV5-4, with no clear D. This CDR3 is 18 amino acids long. The V end lost 0 bases, the J end lost 0 bases, and 13 bases lay between the germline ends. The germline V gene has CDR1 SGHNT and CDR2 YYREEE (reference sequence). The CDR3 DNA reads TGTGCCAGCAGCTTGGAATGGTCAGGATCCTCCTATAATTCACCCCTCCACTTT. This gives the protein CASSLEWSGSSYNSPLHF.

The genes are TRBV6-6 and TRBJ1-3, with TRBD1 matching over 9 bases. The CDR3 totals 16 residues. Looked up from germline, CDR1 is MNHNY and CDR2 is SVGAGI (reference sequence). Losses at the gene ends were 5 bases for V and 7 bases for J; bases not matched to a gene: 12. CDR3 amino acids: CASSTSWGQGTNTIYF. The DNA for the CDR3 is TGTGCCAGCAGTACATCATGGGGACAGGGAACCAACACCATATATTTT.

The chain employs TRBV2 and TRBJ1-5; TRBD1 is a possible D gene (5 bases). The CDR3 is 14 residues long. Germline lookup yields CDR1 SNHLY and CDR2 FYNNEI. Deletions cut 1 base from V and 8 bases from J, with 12 bases between. Here the CDR3 DNA reads TGTGCCAGCAGTGAAGGAAGGGGATATAAGCCCCAGCATTTT. Residues: CASSEGRGYKPQHF.